Following are 17 T cell receptor beta chains from one sample sequenced in a study of T cell changes during pregnancy in multiple sclerosis. Some clones are missing from TCRdb's copy, which holds only in-frame ones; the method was immunoSEQ multiplex PCR. The sample lists 30,000 or so clones, roughly 88% occurring once. Sample: CD4+ T cells from peripheral blood mononuclear cells, taken in the first trimester of pregnancy. These receptors all come from a female donor in good health, enrolled as a control in a pregnancy study.

This rearrangement joins TRBV15 to TRBJ2-4, with a possible D match to TRBD1 (5 bases). The CDR3 spans 15 residues. V was shortened by 0 bases and J by 6 bases, with 12 bases between the two germline ends. The germline V gene encodes CDR1 LNHNV and CDR2 YYDKDF (reference sequence). Here the CDR3 reads CATSRDSWQGNIQYF. The CDR3, as DNA: TGTGCCACCAGCAGAGATTCGTGGCAGGGAAACATTCAGTACTTC.

The chain uses TRBV6-6 and TRBJ1-1, with D maybe TRBD1 (5 bases). CDR3 length: 14 residues. Germline values: CDR1 MNHNY, CDR2 SVGAGI (reference sequence). V lost 5 bases and J 1 base, leaving 11 bases between the germline ends. In nucleotides, the CDR3 is TGTGCCAGCAGTACGGGCAGGGCGAACACTGAAGCTTTCTTT. Translating it yields CASSTGRANTEAFF.

The genes are TRBV4-1 and TRBJ2-7, with 11 bases identical to TRBD2. CDR1 MGHRA and CDR2 YSYEKL come from the germline V gene. V lost 3 bases and J lost 0; bases outside the gene matches: 1. The CDR3 loop spans 15 amino acids. In DNA form, the CDR3 reads TGCGCCAGCAGCCAGGGACTAGCGGCCTCCTACGAGCAGTACTTC. Protein sequence: CASSQGLAASYEQYF.

Only one count was recorded for this clone. The V call is TRBV18, the J call TRBJ1-1; 8 nucleotides line up with TRBD1. CDR1 is KGHSH and CDR2 is LQKENI in the germline V gene. This CDR3 spans 17 amino acids. The V gene end was trimmed by 2 bases and the J gene end by 1 base; junction bases not matched to a gene: 9. In DNA, the CDR3 is TGTGCCAGCTCACCAATTCAGGGGGCTACGGGGAACACTGAAGCTTTCTTT. It is translated as CASSPIQGATGNTEAFF.

This sequence joins TRBV6-5 and TRBJ1-1; 7 bases agree with TRBD1. Germline assignment: CDR1 MNHEY and CDR2 SVGAGI. After removal of 6 bases from V and 12 bases from J, the junction contained 13 bases not matched to a gene. The CDR3 runs 13 residues. CDR3 nucleotides: TGTGCCAGCAGACCACCGACAGGGATGAGGACTTTCTTT. Its translation: CASRPPTGMRTFF.

Of note for this clone: The germline gene is not matched at one end of the junction; a read error may be the cause. The rearrangement joins TRBV19 to TRBJ1-2; a possible D gene is TRBD1 (6 bases). The CDR3 spans 14 residues. Germline CDR1 and CDR2: LNHDA and SQIVND (reference sequence). CDR3 bases: TGTGCCAGTAGTCGGGCAGGGGCAAGATATGACTACACCTTC. It specifies CASSRAGARYDYTF.

V gene TRBV10-3 combines with J gene TRBJ2-7, with D possibly matching TRBD1 (5 bases). CDR1 is ENHRY and CDR2 is SYGVKD in the germline V gene. Between the trimmed V and J ends, which lost 3 bases and 7 bases, there was a span of 25 bases. This CDR3 spans 17 amino acids. DNA for the CDR3: TGTGCCATCAGTGAATCCCCTTATCTAGGGGTTGGGGCGGAGCAGTACTTC. Protein product: CAISESPYLGVGAEQYF.

This rearrangement joins TRBV5-4 to TRBJ2-7, with a weak D call TRBD1 (5 bases). Germline V CDR1 and CDR2: SGHNT, YYREEE (reference sequence). The CDR3 is 14 amino acids. Trimming pared 5 bases from V and 1 base from J, leaving 13 bases between. Here the CDR3 reads CASRGASGSYEQYF. CDR3 nucleotides: TGTGCCAGCAGAGGGGCCTCCGGGTCCTACGAGCAGTACTTC.

This clone appeared a few times. This chain uses TRBV10-1 with TRBJ1-1; no clear D gene. V lost 6 bases, J lost 2 bases, and 7 bases lay in between. The CDR3 runs 12 residues. Germline lookup yields CDR1 WNHNN and CDR2 SYGVQD (reference sequence). The CDR3 loop reads CASRYGNTEAFF. Written as DNA, the CDR3 is TGCGCCAGCAGATACGGTAACACTGAAGCTTTCTTT.

This clone was counted once. The chain links TRBV7-9 to TRBJ2-3; weak D call: TRBD2 (7 bases). The germline V and J ends were trimmed by 4 bases and 2 bases, with 10 bases remaining between them. CDR3 size: 14 residues. Germline V gene data show CDR1 as SEHNR and CDR2 as FQNEAQ (reference sequence). The CDR3 DNA reads as TGTGCCAGCAGCTCGGGGGGCAACACAGATACGCAGTATTTT. Amino acids: CASSSGGNTDTQYF. Together with reference TRBV7-9 and TRBJ2-3, the CDR3 gives the full variable domain: DTGVSQNPRHKITKRGQNVTFRCDPISEHNRLYWYRQTLGQGPEFLTYFQNEAQLEKSRLLSDRFSAERPKGSFSTLEIQRTEQGDSAMYLCASSSGGNTDTQYFGPGTRLTVL.

The chain couples TRBV15 to TRBJ1-5; TRBD1 is a possible D gene (5 bases). The CDR3 is made up of 13 amino acids. The germline V gene has CDR1 LNHNV and CDR2 YYDKDF (reference sequence). The V and J ends lost 1 base and 7 bases respectively, with 8 bases between them. The CDR3 coding sequence is TGTGCCACCAGCAGAGGACAGCAGCAGCCCCAGCATTTT. Translated: CATSRGQQQPQHF.

The J gene is TRBJ1-4, the V gene TRBV9; no clear D gene. The ends were cut back, 1 base at V and 7 bases at J, with 8 bases in the middle. From germline, CDR1 is SGDLS and CDR2 YYNGEE. CDR3 size: 13 residues. The CDR3 protein is CASSVNPGEKLFF. DNA for the CDR3: TGTGCCAGCAGCGTAAATCCGGGTGAAAAACTGTTTTTT.

This sequence joins TRBV6-1 and TRBJ1-5; a possible D gene is TRBD1 (5 bases). The CDR3 spans 14 residues. V was pared by 3 bases and J by 5 bases, with 11 bases between. Germline-derived CDR1 and CDR2 are MNHNS and SASEGT. CDR3 DNA: TGTGCCAGCAGTGACGGGGGTTCTCATCAGCCCCAGCATTTT. Amino acids: CASSDGGSHQPQHF.

J is TRBJ2-5 and V is TRBV27; D remains unclear. V lost 7 bases and J lost 2, with 17 bases in between. The germline V gene has CDR1 MNHEY and CDR2 SMNVEV (reference sequence). The CDR3 consists of 15 residues. CDR3 sequence reads: CASKTESARQETQYF. In DNA form, the CDR3 reads TGTGCCAGCAAAACGGAGTCAGCGCGACAAGAGACCCAGTACTTC.

The J gene is TRBJ2-7, the V gene TRBV27; a weak D match, TRBD2 (6 bases). Germline CDR1 is MNHEY and CDR2 is SMNVEV (reference sequence). The CDR3 contains 14 residues. V lost 11 bases, J lost 4 bases, and 21 bases lay in between. Here the CDR3 reads CAENGGSSRYEQYF. CDR3 coding DNA: TGTGCCGAGAATGGGGGGAGCTCACGATACGAGCAGTACTTC.

V usage is TRBV2 and J usage is TRBJ1-5; the D gene is possibly TRBD1 (6 bases). With 6 bases removed from V and 1 base from J, the gap between germline ends came to 10 bases. CDR1 is SNHLY and CDR2 is FYNNEI in the germline V gene. The CDR3 consists of 14 residues. The CDR3 loop is CASRRDISNQPQHF. In DNA, the CDR3 is TGTGCCAGCAGACGGGACATCAGCAATCAGCCCCAGCATTTT.

The chain uses TRBV7-2 and TRBJ2-3; 13 nucleotides match TRBD2. V was pared by 5 bases and J by 5 bases, with 7 bases of the junction left unmatched. Germline V gene lookup returns CDR1 SGHTA and CDR2 FQGNSA. The CDR3 loop spans 16 amino acids. The CDR3: CASSPRTSGGGDTQYF. DNA of the CDR3: TGTGCCAGCAGCCCGCGGACTAGCGGGGGTGGAGATACGCAGTATTTT.